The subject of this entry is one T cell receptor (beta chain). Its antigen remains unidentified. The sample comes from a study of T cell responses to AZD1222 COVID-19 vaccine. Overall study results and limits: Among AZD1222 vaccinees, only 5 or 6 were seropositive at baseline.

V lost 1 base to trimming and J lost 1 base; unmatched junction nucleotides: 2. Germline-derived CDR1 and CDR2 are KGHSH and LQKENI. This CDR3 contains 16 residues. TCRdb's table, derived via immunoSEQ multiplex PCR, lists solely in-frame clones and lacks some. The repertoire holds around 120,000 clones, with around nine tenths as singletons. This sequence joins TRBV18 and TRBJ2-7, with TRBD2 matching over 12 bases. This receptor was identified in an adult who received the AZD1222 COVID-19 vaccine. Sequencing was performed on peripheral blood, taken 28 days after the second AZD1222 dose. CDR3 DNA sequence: TGTGCCAGCTCACCACGTGGGACTAGCGGGTCCTACGAGCAGTACTTC. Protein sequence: CASSPRGTSGSYEQYF.